These 27 T cell receptor beta chains originate from one sample sequenced in a study of T cell clonality in common variable immunodeficiency. General study results and limits: Common variable immunodeficiency TCR beta sequences reportedly had fewer deletions and N-nucleotide insertions.

The antigens these receptors bind are not known. Sequenced by immunoSEQ multiplex PCR; TCRdb stores in-frame clones only, minus some. The sample yields 25,000 to 35,000 clones, without any singletons. The sample was peripheral blood mononuclear cells. The receptor set was obtained from a human donor with common variable immunodeficiency.

Comment on this clone: The read is 3 residues too short to cover the CDR3 end, so that end is filled in from the germline J gene. The chain combines TRBV18 with TRBJ2-1; D may be TRBD1 (6 bases). This CDR3 is built from 15 residues. Trimming removed 4 bases at V and 3 bases at J, with 13 bases between. The germline V gene has CDR1 KGHSH and CDR2 LQKENI. CDR3 loop: CASSLGQNFYNEQFF. Incomplete CDR3 DNA: TGTGCCAGCTCACTCGGACAGAACTTCTACAATGAG.

This clone was recorded a few times. The missing CDR3 end, 3 residues past where the read stops, is filled in from the germline J gene. This sequence joins TRBV2 and TRBJ1-1; 9 bases are a match to TRBD1. Germline V gene sequence: CDR1 SNHLY, CDR2 FYNNEI. The CDR3 covers 12 residues. Incomplete CDR3 DNA: TGTGCCAGCAGTAGGGACAGGGTGACA. This sequence encodes CASSRDRVT. In full, the CDR3 is CASSRDRVTAFF.

Notes on this clone: The read gets to within 3 residues of the CDR3 end, and the germline J gene fills in the rest. This sequence joins TRBV19 and TRBJ2-5; TRBD2 matches at 7 bases. The CDR3 loop spans 13 amino acids. Germline CDR1 is LNHDA and CDR2 is SQIVND (reference sequence). V shed 8 bases and J 5 bases; nucleotides not matched to a gene: 8. The CDR3 DNA, read in part, is TGTGCCAGTTCACAGGCCGGGGGGGAGACC. Translation gives CASSQAGGET. The full CDR3 is CASSQAGGETQYF. The full variable domain, completed using reference TRBV19 and TRBJ2-5, is DGGITQSPKYLFRKEGQNVTLSCEQNLNHDAMYWYRQDPGQGLRLIYYSQIVNDFQKGDIAEGYSVSREKKESFPLTVTSAQKNPTAFYLCASSQAGGETQYFGPGTRLLVL.

This clone was observed many times. The missing CDR3 end, 3 residues past where the read stops, is filled in from the germline J gene. The chain carries TRBV5-5 and TRBJ2-3; maybe TRBD2 (5 bases). Deletions cut 1 base from V and 3 bases from J, with 9 bases between. Germline V lookup: CDR1 SGHKS, CDR2 YYEKEE (reference sequence). The CDR3 has 14 residues. CDR3 DNA (partial): TGTGCCAGCAGCTTGAATCGGGGAACAGATACG. Translation gives CASSLNRGTDT. The whole CDR3 sequence reads CASSLNRGTDTQYF. Looking up the rest from reference TRBV5-5 and TRBJ2-3 gives the full variable domain: DAGVTQSPTHLIKTRGQQVTLRCSPISGHKSVSWYQQVLGQGPQFIFQYYEKEERGRGNFPDRFSARQFPNYSSELNVNALLLGDSALYLCASSLNRGTDTQYFGPGTRLTVL.

This clone was seen more than once but under ten times. The read terminates 3 residues ahead of where the CDR3 ends, so the germline J gene completes it. The J gene is TRBJ1-2, the V gene TRBV19; D might be TRBD1 (6 bases). Between the trimmed V and J ends, which lost 5 bases and 6 bases, there was a span of 16 bases. CDR1 and CDR2 from the germline V gene are LNHDA and SQIVND (reference sequence). The CDR3 runs 14 residues. This CDR3 is CASSLRDTYDGYTF. CDR3 DNA (partial): TGTGCCAGTAGTTTGAGGGACACGTACGATGGC.

To note about this clone: Coverage ceases 3 residues before the CDR3 finishes, and the germline J gene fills in the end. V usage is TRBV2 and J usage is TRBJ2-7; 8 nucleotides align to TRBD1. The CDR3 is 15 amino acids. In germline, CDR1 is SNHLY, CDR2 FYNNEI. Trimming cost V 7 bases and J 4 bases; bases outside gene matches: 12. The sequenced CDR3 bases are TGTGCCAGCAATTTAGACAGGGGAGGTGGGTACGAG. It yields the protein CASNLDRGGGYE. The full CDR3 sequence reads CASNLDRGGGYEQYF.

The table lists this clone with many counts. The read gets to within 3 residues of the CDR3 end, and the germline J gene fills in the rest. The chain has TRBV2 and TRBJ2-1; TRBD1 agrees at 10 bases. The CDR3 loop spans 12 amino acids. Germline V lookup: CDR1 SNHLY, CDR2 FYNNEI. The ends lost 11 bases at V and 7 bases at J; junction bases unmatched: 5. The CDR3 loop is CAGRDRGNEQFF. The part of the CDR3 DNA that was read is TGTGCCGGGAGGGACAGGGGTAATGAG.

There are many counts of this clone. The CDR3 end lies 3 residues beyond the end of the read and is filled in from the germline J gene. The V and J genes are TRBV20-1 and TRBJ1-5; D is possibly TRBD1 (6 bases). The germline CDR1 and CDR2 sequences are DFQATT and SNEGSKA (reference sequence). Trimming stripped 0 bases from V and 6 bases from J, with 24 bases between. This CDR3 region has 18 residues. CDR3 residues: CSAREGGGRWGASQPQHF. CDR3 DNA (partial): TGCAGTGCTAGAGAAGGGGGGGGTCGGTGGGGGGCCAGTCAGCCC.

This clone was seen at least ten times. The covered CDR3 bases are TGTGCCAGCAGCCCTCGGACTAGCCGGAATGAG. Translated, it gives CASSPRTSRNE. The full CDR3 is CASSPRTSRNEQFF. This rearrangement joins TRBV7-3 to TRBJ2-1, with 8 bases lining up with TRBD2. The CDR3 end falls 3 residues outside the read, so it is completed with the germline J gene. This CDR3 spans 14 amino acids. The trim removed 5 bases at V and 7 bases at J, leaving 7 bases unmatched. Per germline, CDR1 SGHTA and CDR2 FQGTGA.

This clone was observed many times. The missing CDR3 end, 3 residues past where the read stops, is filled in from the germline J gene. The chain recombines TRBV11-2 with TRBJ2-4; D may be TRBD2 (5 bases). The CDR3 is 13 residues long. Germline CDR1 and CDR2: SGHAT and FQNNGV. CDR3 DNA (partial): TGTGCCAGCAGCTTATACGACGGGGTATCT. Residues: CASSLYDGVS. In full, the CDR3 is CASSLYDGVSQYF.

This clone was seen many times. The CDR3: CASSRGEGRTEAFF. Incomplete CDR3 DNA: TGTGCCAGCAGTCGGGGGGAGGGAAGGACTGAA. The J gene is TRBJ1-1, the V gene TRBV7-8; D possibly corresponds to TRBD1 (5 bases). The CDR3 end is not reached by the read, which stops 3 residues before it; the germline J gene fills it in. There are 14 residues in the CDR3. The germline gives CDR1 SGHVS, CDR2 FQNEAQ. Trimming removed 6 bases at V and 5 bases at J, with 16 bases between.

For this clone: From the germline J gene comes the end of the CDR3, since the read stops 3 residues before it. J is TRBJ2-1 and V is TRBV7-6; 7 nucleotides match TRBD1. Germline V gene lookup returns CDR1 SGHVS and CDR2 FNYEAQ. Trimming cost V 3 bases and J 7 bases; bases outside gene matches: 3. The CDR3 length is 13 residues. The sequenced part of the CDR3 DNA is TGTGCCAGCAGCTTGCAACAGGGGAATGAG. Its protein is CASSLQQGNE. The entire CDR3 sequence reads CASSLQQGNEQFF. The complete variable domain, with remaining parts taken from reference TRBV7-6 and TRBJ2-1, reads GAGVSQSPRYKVTKRGQDVALRCDPISGHVSLYWYRQALGQGPEFLTYFNYEAQQDKSGLPNDRFSAERPEGSISTLTIQRTEQRDSAMYRCASSLQQGNEQFFGPGTRLTVL.

To note about this clone: The sequenced fragment ends 3 residues before the CDR3 boundary, so the rest is inferred from the germline J gene. V usage is TRBV19 and J usage is TRBJ1-1, with 7 bases lining up with TRBD1. Germline V CDR1 and CDR2: LNHDA, SQIVND (reference sequence). The CDR3 is made up of 16 amino acids. V lost 3 bases and J lost 5; bases outside the gene matches: 12. The sequenced CDR3 bases are TGTGCCAGTAGTATCGGGTTTGAGGGGGCATGGACTGAA. It yields the protein CASSIGFEGAWTE. The CDR3 in its entirety is CASSIGFEGAWTEAFF.

The table lists this clone with many counts. The DNA ends 3 residues before the CDR3 does, and the rest of the CDR3 is filled in from the germline J gene. The chain joins TRBV5-1 to TRBJ2-3; D is ambiguous. The ends were cut back, 2 bases at V and 2 bases at J, with 12 bases in the middle. The CDR3 consists of 15 residues. CDR1 SGHRS and CDR2 YFSETQ come from the germline V gene. The CDR3 region is CASSFDSQHTDTQYF. The sequenced CDR3 bases are TGCGCCAGCAGCTTCGACTCTCAACACACAGATACG.

As to this clone: Read sequence stops 3 residues before the CDR3 end, and the germline J gene provides the missing end. J is TRBJ1-2 and V is TRBV30; D is uncertain. Germline CDR1 is GTSNPN and CDR2 is SVGIG (reference sequence). V shed 8 bases and J shed 4 bases, with 17 bases lying between them. The CDR3 totals 13 residues. Here the CDR3 reads CAQRPYSGYGYTF. The sequenced part of the CDR3 DNA is TGTGCCCAACGACCCTATTCGGGCTATGGC.

A word on this clone: The sequence runs out 3 residues before the end of the CDR3; the remainder is reconstructed from the germline J gene. The V and J genes are TRBV19 and TRBJ2-7; 8 bases fit TRBD1. The CDR3 totals 16 residues. Trimming removed 4 bases from V and 2 bases from J; junction bases left unmatched: 10. Germline loops: CDR1 LNHDA, CDR2 SQIVND (reference sequence). The sequenced part of the CDR3 DNA is TGTGCCAGTAGTAGAAGGAAGGACAGGGCCGCCTACGAG. Translation: CASSRRKDRAAYE. The entire CDR3 reads CASSRRKDRAAYEQYF.

This clone was seen a handful of times. The read gets to within 3 residues of the CDR3 end, and the germline J gene fills in the rest. The chain links TRBV7-8 to TRBJ2-5; 14 bases fit TRBD2. The germline gives CDR1 SGHVS, CDR2 FQNEAQ. V dropped 5 bases and J dropped 4; count of bases not matched to a gene: 6. The CDR3 spans 16 residues. The CDR3: CASSPRTSGGSETQYF. The covered CDR3 bases are TGTGCCAGCAGCCCCCGGACTAGCGGGGGGTCAGAGACC.

Notes on this clone: The sequenced fragment ends 3 residues before the CDR3 boundary, so the rest is inferred from the germline J gene. The chain uses TRBV7-2 and TRBJ1-5; D is unclear. Germline CDR1 is SGHTA and CDR2 is FQGNSA. The ends were cut back, 4 bases at V and 0 bases at J, with 4 bases in the middle. The CDR3 has 13 residues. Here the CDR3 reads CASSYLSNQPQHF. Incomplete CDR3 DNA: TGTGCCAGCAGCTATCTTAGCAATCAGCCC. The variable domain in full, completed from reference TRBV7-2 and TRBJ1-5, reads GAGVSQSPSNKVTEKGKDVELRCDPISGHTALYWYRQSLGQGLEFLIYFQGNSAPDKSGLPSDRFSAERTGGSVSTLTIQRTQQEDSAVYLCASSYLSNQPQHFGDGTRLSIL.

The DNA read from the CDR3 is TGTGCCAGCAGCTTAGGGGGACAGAAGCAGCCC. This codes for CASSLGGQKQP. The entire CDR3 sequence reads CASSLGGQKQPQHF. The chain carries TRBV7-2 and TRBJ1-5; TRBD1 agrees at 7 bases. The CDR3 end lies 3 residues beyond the end of the read and is filled in from the germline J gene. Germline V lookup: CDR1 SGHTA, CDR2 FQGNSA. The V gene end was trimmed by 1 base and the J gene end by 7 bases; junction bases not matched to a gene: 4. The CDR3 sequence is 14 residues long.

With regard to this clone: Read sequence stops 3 residues before the CDR3 end, and the germline J gene provides the missing end. The chain couples TRBV5-1 to TRBJ1-1, with 9 bases aligning to TRBD1. The CDR3 loop spans 14 amino acids. Losses at the gene ends were 5 bases for V and 1 base for J; bases not matched to a gene: 3. Germline V gene lookup returns CDR1 SGHRS and CDR2 YFSETQ. CDR3 DNA, as far as it was read: TGCGCCAGCAGTTTACAGGGGGCGAACACTGAA. Protein product: CASSLQGANTE. The whole CDR3 protein reads CASSLQGANTEAFF.

Ten or more counts support this clone. Read data end 3 residues before the CDR3 end; the end is taken from the germline J gene. The genes are TRBV18 and TRBJ2-3, with 8 bases fitting TRBD1. CDR1 and CDR2 (germline): KGHSH, LQKENI. The length of the CDR3 is 17 residues. V lost 3 bases, J lost 1 base, and 9 bases stayed unmatched. CDR3 bases read: TGTGCCAGCTCACCGTGGACAGGGTCTGGTGGCACAGATACG. It encodes CASSPWTGSGGTDT. In full, the CDR3 reads CASSPWTGSGGTDTQYF. The full variable domain, completed using reference TRBV18 and TRBJ2-3, is NAGVMQNPRHLVRRRGQEARLRCSPMKGHSHVYWYRQLPEEGLKFMVYLQKENIIDESGMPKERFSAEFPKEGPSILRIQQVVRGDSAAYFCASSPWTGSGGTDTQYFGPGTRLTVL.

This clone came up many times. The read ends 3 residues before the CDR3 terminus; that terminus is restored from the germline J gene. The V call is TRBV5-6, the J call TRBJ2-7; a weak D match, TRBD1 (6 bases). The V and J ends lost 4 bases and 0 bases respectively, with 8 bases between them. The CDR3 runs 13 residues. CDR1 SGHDT and CDR2 YYEEEE come from the germline V gene. CDR3 residues: CASSGQNSYEQYF. The CDR3 DNA, read in part, is TGTGCCAGCAGCGGACAGAACTCCTACGAG.

Only a few counts were recorded for this clone. Read coverage stops 3 residues before the CDR3 terminus; the germline J gene supplies the remainder. This sequence joins TRBV19 and TRBJ2-5, with D maybe TRBD1 (5 bases). The CDR3 has 13 amino acids. Per the germline V gene, CDR1 is LNHDA and CDR2 is SQIVND (reference sequence). The ends were cut back, 7 bases at V and 0 bases at J, with 9 bases in the middle. The CDR3 reads CASTGYDQETQYF. Incomplete CDR3 DNA: TGTGCCAGTACAGGGTATGACCAAGAGACC.

A few counts support this clone. The CDR3 end falls 3 residues outside the read, so it is completed with the germline J gene. This chain links TRBV7-3 with TRBJ2-3; TRBD2 matches at 7 bases. The CDR3 consists of 15 residues. J was trimmed by 0 bases and V by 2 bases; bases with no gene match: 2. Germline V gene data show CDR1 as SGHTA and CDR2 as FQGTGA. The CDR3 bases that were read are TGTGCCAGCAGCTTAGCGGGGGTTAGCACAGATACG. Protein sequence: CASSLAGVSTDT. The whole CDR3 protein reads CASSLAGVSTDTQYF.

This clone appeared a few times. Sequencing ends 3 residues short of the CDR3 end; the germline J gene provides the rest. The rearrangement links TRBV7-8 to TRBJ2-7, with D perhaps TRBD1 (5 bases). The CDR3 extends over 15 amino acids. V was cut by 5 bases and J by 6 bases, with 20 bases left in between. The V gene's germline CDR1 is SGHVS and CDR2 FQNEAQ. CDR3 residues: CASSAPGQGKAEQYF. The covered CDR3 bases are TGTGCCAGCAGCGCCCCGGGTCAGGGAAAAGCCGAG.

This clone was counted only a few times. With the read ending 3 residues before the CDR3 end, the germline J gene is used to fill in that end. The J gene is TRBJ2-7, the V gene TRBV7-2, with D possibly being TRBD1 (7 bases). Trimming pared 1 base from V and 3 bases from J, leaving 10 bases between. The CDR3 length is 14 residues. Germline assignment: CDR1 SGHTA and CDR2 FQGNSA. The CDR3 DNA, read in part, is TGTGCCAGCAGCTTAGAGCAGGGGGGCTACGAG. Protein product: CASSLEQGGYE. The entire CDR3 protein reads CASSLEQGGYEQYF.

This clone is termed medium-sized (0.01 to 0.1%). The read terminates 3 residues before the CDR3 end, so the remaining end is supplied by the germline J gene. The chain couples TRBV9 to TRBJ2-5; TRBD1 is a possible D gene (5 bases). CDR3 length: 16 amino acids. V was cut by 0 bases and J by 5 bases, with 17 bases left in between. Germline V gene lookup returns CDR1 SGDLS and CDR2 YYNGEE. CDR3 protein: CASSVARASKGETQYF. The part of the CDR3 DNA that was read is TGTGCCAGCAGCGTAGCTAGGGCTAGTAAGGGGGAGACC.